A selection of T cell receptor beta chains follows, all from one sample in a study of T cell responses to AZD1222 COVID-19 vaccine. Here immunoSEQ multiplex PCR was the method, and the copy in TCRdb shows in-frame clones only, minus some. Of 60,000 to 85,000 clones listed, over 75% are singletons. The sample here was peripheral blood, taken 28 days after the second AZD1222 dose. These receptor sequences come from an adult who received the AZD1222 COVID-19 vaccine. The conserved cysteine and the conserved F or W are not part of the CDR3 here.

V gene,J gene,CDR3 protein
TRBV30,TRBJ2-5,AWKASGETQY
TRBV5-6,TRBJ1-4,ASSLGQGEKLF
TRBV6-5,TRBJ2-2,ASSSSTGELF
TRBV7-2,TRBJ2-7,ASSLEGLADEQY
TRBV28,TRBJ1-6,ASATHTGGNSPLH
TRBV4-1,TRBJ2-5,ASSRGSKSYQETQY
TRBV19,TRBJ1-2,ASSRRTDYGYT
TRBV10-3,TRBJ2-3,AISDPGGRSTDTQY
TRBV9,TRBJ2-7,ASSLGAGGYEQY
TRBV15,TRBJ1-5,ATSRDNQPQH
TRBV27,TRBJ1-5,ASSLQGSNQPQH
TRBV27,TRBJ1-5,ASSLAGNQPQH
TRBV5-5,TRBJ2-4,ASSLTEKNIQY
TRBV2,TRBJ2-3,ASSGLVATQY
TRBV29-1,TRBJ2-1,SVDLDRATSEQF
TRBV9,TRBJ2-6,ASTSSGGANVLT